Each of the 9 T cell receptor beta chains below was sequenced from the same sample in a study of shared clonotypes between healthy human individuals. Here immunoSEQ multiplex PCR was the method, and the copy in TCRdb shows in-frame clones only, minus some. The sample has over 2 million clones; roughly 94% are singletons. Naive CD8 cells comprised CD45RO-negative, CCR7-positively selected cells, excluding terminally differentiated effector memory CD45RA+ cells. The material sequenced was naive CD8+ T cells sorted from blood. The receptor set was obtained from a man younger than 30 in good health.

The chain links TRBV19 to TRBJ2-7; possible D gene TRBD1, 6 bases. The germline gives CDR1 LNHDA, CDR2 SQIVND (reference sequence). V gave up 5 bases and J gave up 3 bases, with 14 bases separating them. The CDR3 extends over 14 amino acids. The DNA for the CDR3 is TGTGCCAGTAGTCCCGGTAAAGGGGGCTACGAGCAGTACTTC. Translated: CASSPGKGGYEQYF.

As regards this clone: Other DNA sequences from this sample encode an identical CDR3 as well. The CDR3 protein is CASSLTSNYEQYF. CDR3 bases: TGTGCCAGCAGTTTGACTAGTAACTACGAGCAGTACTTC. This chain joins TRBV27 and TRBJ2-7; a weak D match, TRBD2 (6 bases). The CDR3 sequence is 13 residues long. Trimming removed 3 bases from V and 3 bases from J, with 9 bases in between. CDR1 MNHEY and CDR2 SMNVEV come from the germline V gene (reference sequence).

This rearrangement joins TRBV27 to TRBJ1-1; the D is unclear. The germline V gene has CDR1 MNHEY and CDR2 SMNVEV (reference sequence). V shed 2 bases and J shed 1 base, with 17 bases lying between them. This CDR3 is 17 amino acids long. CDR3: CASSLLYQIEGNTEAFF. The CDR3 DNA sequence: TGTGCCAGCAGTTTACTTTACCAGATCGAAGGGAACACTGAAGCTTTCTTT.

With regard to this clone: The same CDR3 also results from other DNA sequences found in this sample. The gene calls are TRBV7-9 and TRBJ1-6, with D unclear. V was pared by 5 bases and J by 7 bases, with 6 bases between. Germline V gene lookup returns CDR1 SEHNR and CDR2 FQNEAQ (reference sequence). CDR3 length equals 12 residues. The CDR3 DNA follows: TGTGCCAGCAGCCCAGGAAATTCACCCCTCCACTTT. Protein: CASSPGNSPLHF.

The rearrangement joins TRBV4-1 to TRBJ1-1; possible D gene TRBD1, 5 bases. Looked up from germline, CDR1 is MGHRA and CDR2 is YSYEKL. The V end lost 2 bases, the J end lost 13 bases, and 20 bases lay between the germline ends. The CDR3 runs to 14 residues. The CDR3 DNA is TGCGCCAGCAGCCAATCGGGGTCTGGGGGAATCGGTTTCTTT. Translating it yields CASSQSGSGGIGFF.

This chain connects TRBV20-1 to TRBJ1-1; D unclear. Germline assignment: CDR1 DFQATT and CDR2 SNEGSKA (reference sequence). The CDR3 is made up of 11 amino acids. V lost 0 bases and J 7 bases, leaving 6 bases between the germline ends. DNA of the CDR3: TGCAGTGCTAGAGATAACTATGAAGCTTTCTTT. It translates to CSARDNYEAFF.

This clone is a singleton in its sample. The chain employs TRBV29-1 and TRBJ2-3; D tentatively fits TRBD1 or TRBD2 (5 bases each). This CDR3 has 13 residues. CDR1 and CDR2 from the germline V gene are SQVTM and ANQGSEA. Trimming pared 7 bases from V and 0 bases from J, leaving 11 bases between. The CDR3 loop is CSGVRDSTDTQYF. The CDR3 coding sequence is TGCAGCGGAGTCCGGGACAGCACAGATACGCAGTATTTT.

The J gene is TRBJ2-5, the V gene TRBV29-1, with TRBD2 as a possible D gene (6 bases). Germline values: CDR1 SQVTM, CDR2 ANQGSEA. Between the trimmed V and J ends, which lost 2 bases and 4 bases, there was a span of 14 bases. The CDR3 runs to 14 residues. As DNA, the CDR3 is TGCAGCGTTGAATATCGACTAGAAGGAGAGACCCAGTACTTC. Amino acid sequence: CSVEYRLEGETQYF.

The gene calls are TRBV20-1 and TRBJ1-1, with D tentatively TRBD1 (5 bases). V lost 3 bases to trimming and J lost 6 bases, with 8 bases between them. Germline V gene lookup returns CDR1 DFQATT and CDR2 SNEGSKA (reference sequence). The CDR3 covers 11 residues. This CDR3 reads CSARGVAEAFF. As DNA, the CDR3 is TGCAGTGCTAGGGGGGTGGCTGAAGCTTTCTTT.